Sequencing of this TCR beta chain was carried out in a study of cytomegalovirus exposure and HLA in healthy donors. About this clone: Its antigen is unknown.

CDR1 is MGHDK and CDR2 is SYGVNS in the germline V gene. This CDR3 comprises 15 residues. The ends lost 8 bases at V and 5 bases at J; junction bases unmatched: 13. General observations from the study: Despite most TCR sequences being rare, some public TCRs occurred in many donors. Most TCR beta V segments were productive about 87% or about 30% of the time in an earlier analysis. Later, TCR association rates were found to vary by HLA locus, highest for DRB1 and lowest for HLA-C.

It was with 60 Vbeta and 13 Jbeta primers that the PCR ran. The protocol was immunoSEQ multiplex PCR, while the TCRdb copy is restricted to in-frame clones and leaves out a portion. This table holds 140,000 to 150,000 clones, around four fifths found once. This sequence was found in a boy between 2 and 15 years old in good health and CMV-seronegative. The chain carries TRBV25-1 and TRBJ2-5; 8 bases match TRBD1. The specimen sequenced was PBMCs. CDR3 nucleotide sequence: TGTGCCAGCGGATTGGACAGGGAACCGGGGGAGACCCAGTACTTC. Its protein is CASGLDREPGETQYF. The full variable domain, rest sourced from reference TRBV25-1 and TRBJ2-5, is EADIYQTPRYLVIGTGKKITLECSQTMGHDKMYWYQQDPGMELHLIHYSYGVNSTEKGDLSSESTVSRIRTEHFPLTLESARPSHTSQYLCASGLDREPGETQYFGPGTRLLVL.